Listed below are T cell receptor beta chains from one sample, sequenced in a study of siplizumab effects on memory and regulatory T cells. Clones were sequenced by immunoSEQ multiplex PCR, and TCRdb holds only the in-frame ones, with some missing. There are under 150,000 clones in the sample; around 94% occur only once, and under 2% lies in the top ten. The sample consisted of non-Treg CD4+ T cells sorted from blood. The receptors derive from a human donor in good health. CDR3s leave out the opening cysteine and the closing phenylalanine or tryptophan.

CDR3 length: 12; V gene: TRBV19; CDR3 protein: ASTSSSGSYGYT
CDR3 length: 13; V gene: TRBV28; CDR3 protein: ASSPSPTGVRGYT
CDR3 length: 11; V gene: TRBV19; CDR3 protein: ASMGQGLSGYT
CDR3 length: 12; V gene: TRBV5-1; CDR3 protein: ASSPWTSSYEQY
CDR3 length: 13; V gene: TRBV9; CDR3 protein: ASSVSSGSTDTQY
CDR3 length: 11; V gene: TRBV6-1; CDR3 protein: ASSVTGNQPQH
CDR3 length: 12; V gene: TRBV2; CDR3 protein: ASTVGQISYEQY
CDR3 length: 11; V gene: TRBV2; CDR3 protein: ASRGRRNSPLH
CDR3 length: 13; V gene: TRBV5-1; CDR3 protein: ASSLEQGARYEQY
CDR3 length: 15; V gene: TRBV7-8; CDR3 protein: ASSLVAAGELSTEAF
CDR3 length: 11; V gene: TRBV6-5; CDR3 protein: ASRGPLNTEAF
CDR3 length: 12; V gene: TRBV9; CDR3 protein: ASSGPGLSRNYT
CDR3 length: 14; V gene: TRBV5-6; CDR3 protein: ASSLDRWAGGEKLF
CDR3 length: 13; V gene: TRBV10-3; CDR3 protein: AISESGGREEKLF
CDR3 length: 13; V gene: TRBV9; CDR3 protein: ASSVGPGRADTQY
CDR3 length: 13; V gene: TRBV7-8; CDR3 protein: ASSSPDRVITEAF
CDR3 length: 12; V gene: TRBV9; CDR3 protein: ASRASGQGIGYT
CDR3 length: 10; V gene: TRBV6-1; CDR3 protein: ASSELYNEQF
CDR3 length: 13; V gene: TRBV6-6; CDR3 protein: ASSLDRDSNQPQH
CDR3 length: 12; V gene: TRBV5-1; CDR3 protein: ASSQTSGANVLT
CDR3 length: 12; V gene: TRBV6-1; CDR3 protein: ASEAWQGSYEQY
CDR3 length: 15; V gene: TRBV7-9; CDR3 protein: ASSLVGGRSSGNTIY
CDR3 length: 12; V gene: TRBV5-1; CDR3 protein: ASSLGTASGELF
CDR3 length: 11; V gene: TRBV11-2; CDR3 protein: ASSPGQDYGYT
CDR3 length: 13; V gene: TRBV4-2; CDR3 protein: ASSQGGWGTDTQY
CDR3 length: 15; V gene: TRBV27; CDR3 protein: ASTTLGIGGASRIQY
CDR3 length: 16; V gene: TRBV28; CDR3 protein: ASSSIGTGRNSYYEQY
CDR3 length: 10; V gene: TRBV19; CDR3 protein: ATQMGNQPQH
CDR3 length: 13; V gene: TRBV30; CDR3 protein: AWSLRTSKGSLQF
CDR3 length: 13; V gene: TRBV29-1; CDR3 protein: SVGRRGAEAGELF
CDR3 length: 15; V gene: TRBV18; CDR3 protein: ASSPQGAYAADTEAF
CDR3 length: 13; V gene: TRBV6-8; CDR3 protein: ASSSPDRVKGKLF
CDR3 length: 15; V gene: TRBV19; CDR3 protein: ASSTNRQTSFTDTQY
CDR3 length: 10; V gene: TRBV7-9; CDR3 protein: ASSPLDREAF
CDR3 length: 12; V gene: TRBV5-8; CDR3 protein: ASRLAGGPNEQF
CDR3 length: 16; V gene: TRBV19; CDR3 protein: ASSTTGHRSSGANVLT
CDR3 length: 14; V gene: TRBV6-6; CDR3 protein: ASSDWTGGKTNEQY
CDR3 length: 13; V gene: TRBV10-2; CDR3 protein: ASSESRAGSYEQY
CDR3 length: 13; V gene: TRBV4-1; CDR3 protein: ASSLTAGSDYGYT
CDR3 length: 9; V gene: TRBV30; CDR3 protein: AWPGPLEQY
CDR3 length: 12; V gene: TRBV19; CDR3 protein: ASRRGPNSYEQY
CDR3 length: 14; V gene: TRBV7-9; CDR3 protein: ASRPDRVLLTGELF
CDR3 length: 12; V gene: TRBV5-5; CDR3 protein: ASSSYSLGYEQY
CDR3 length: 17; V gene: TRBV5-4; CDR3 protein: ASSSNILAGDLAKNIQY
CDR3 length: 14; V gene: TRBV5-1; CDR3 protein: ASSLESTSSGNTIY
CDR3 length: 14; V gene: TRBV6-5; CDR3 protein: ASSYSSSGSDNEQF
CDR3 length: 12; V gene: TRBV7-8; CDR3 protein: ASSLWDNTGELF
CDR3 length: 9; V gene: TRBV1; CDR3 protein: TKLLVDTIY
CDR3 length: 17; V gene: TRBV29-1; CDR3 protein: SVLTRLSLGRSHTYEQY
CDR3 length: 12; V gene: TRBV9; CDR3 protein: ASSAPAAGGRPF
CDR3 length: 13; V gene: TRBV2; CDR3 protein: ASGSEVVTVGIYT
CDR3 length: 15; V gene: TRBV21-1; CDR3 protein: ASSRQDGSTSNQPQH
CDR3 length: 11; V gene: TRBV5-4; CDR3 protein: ASTPSRADTQY
CDR3 length: 13; V gene: TRBV5-1; CDR3 protein: ASSLLAGSTDTQY
CDR3 length: 14; V gene: TRBV15; CDR3 protein: ATSRDGGGGSYGYT
CDR3 length: 12; V gene: TRBV9; CDR3 protein: ASSVEGAGNTIY
CDR3 length: 13; V gene: TRBV27; CDR3 protein: ASSFSPRGNYGYT
CDR3 length: 13; V gene: TRBV7-2; CDR3 protein: ASSQQGHPNSPLH